These 14 T cell receptor beta chains were sequenced from one sample in a study of blood T cell repertoires in COVID-19. Generated by immunoSEQ multiplex PCR, the TCRdb table keeps only in-frame clones and is missing some. This table has about 330,000 clones, around 88% appearing once. Sequences were obtained from peripheral blood. These receptors originate from a woman in her fifties or sixties with acute or convalescent COVID-19.

This clone showed up just a few times. The gene calls are TRBV7-6 and TRBJ1-4; D not certain. V dropped 3 bases and J dropped 7 bases, with 15 bases sitting between them. The CDR3 runs 15 residues. Looked up from germline, CDR1 is SGHVS and CDR2 is FNYEAQ. The CDR3: CASSFLGRRGEKLFF. CDR3 coding DNA: TGTGCCAGCAGCTTTCTTGGGCGTCGTGGTGAAAAACTGTTTTTT.

The DNA of the CDR3 is TGTGCCAGCAGATCACCGCAGGGGGCGGGAAATTCACCCCTCCACTTT. It codes for CASRSPQGAGNSPLHF. The rearrangement links TRBV25-1 to TRBJ1-6, with TRBD1 identical over 8 bases. CDR1 MGHDK and CDR2 SYGVNS come from the germline V gene. V lost 6 bases to trimming and J lost 7 bases; unmatched junction nucleotides: 11. The CDR3 has 16 residues. The complete variable domain, with remaining parts taken from reference TRBV25-1 and TRBJ1-6, reads EADIYQTPRYLVIGTGKKITLECSQTMGHDKMYWYQQDPGMELHLIHYSYGVNSTEKGDLSSESTVSRIRTEHFPLTLESARPSHTSQYLCASRSPQGAGNSPLHFGNGTRLTVT.

The chain combines TRBV27 with TRBJ2-5; 14 positions match TRBD2. There are 16 residues in the CDR3. Losses at the gene ends were 3 bases for V and 7 bases for J; bases not matched to a gene: 7. Germline CDR1 and CDR2: MNHEY and SMNVEV (reference sequence). This CDR3 is CASSLGLAGETGTQYF. In DNA, the CDR3 is TGTGCCAGCAGTTTGGGACTAGCGGGGGAAACCGGGACCCAGTACTTC.

CDR3 in DNA: TGCAGTGCTAGTGAGGGGGCAACGGTGCAAGAAAAACTGTTTTTT. This sequence encodes CSASEGATVQEKLFF. This chain connects TRBV20-1 to TRBJ1-4; 7 bases map to TRBD1. The CDR3 is 15 amino acids. V dropped 3 bases and J dropped 8; count of bases not matched to a gene: 12. Per the germline V gene, CDR1 is DFQATT and CDR2 is SNEGSKA (reference sequence).

The chain couples TRBV25-1 to TRBJ2-7; a possible D gene is TRBD2 (5 bases). The germline gives CDR1 MGHDK, CDR2 SYGVNS. Trimming shortened V by 1 base and J by 0 bases, and 10 bases separated the two germline ends. This CDR3 spans 15 amino acids. CDR3 coding DNA: TGTGCCAGCAGTGAATCCTTAGGGAGCTCCTACGAGCAGTACTTC. Translating gives CASSESLGSSYEQYF.

The chain recombines TRBV4-2 with TRBJ1-6, with TRBD1 matching over 7 bases. Per the germline V gene, CDR1 is LGHNA and CDR2 is YNFKEQ. Germline trimming cut 0 bases from V and 7 bases from J; bases unmatched to any gene: 12. This CDR3 spans 18 amino acids. CDR3 coding DNA: TGTGCCAGCAGCCAAGATCGGGTCGGAGGGGGCAGGAATTCACCCCTCCACTTT. Protein: CASSQDRVGGGRNSPLHF.

The CDR3 DNA reads TGTGCCAGCAGCGTCGGGGTTGCGGCTGAGCAGTTCTTC. Encoded protein: CASSVGVAAEQFF. The chain has TRBV9 and TRBJ2-1, with D possibly matching TRBD2 (5 bases). CDR1 and CDR2 from the germline V gene are SGDLS and YYNGEE. This CDR3 spans 13 amino acids. Between the trimmed V and J ends, which lost 2 bases and 9 bases, there was a span of 12 bases.

V is TRBV7-9 and J is TRBJ2-1, with D perhaps TRBD1 (6 bases). Between the trimmed V and J ends, which lost 4 bases and 9 bases, there was a span of 13 bases. Germline V gene sequence: CDR1 SEHNR, CDR2 FQNEAQ (reference sequence). This CDR3 spans 13 amino acids. The CDR3 region has the DNA TGTGCCAGCAGCTATACAGGGCTCGGTGAGCAGTTCTTC. This codes for CASSYTGLGEQFF.

This rearrangement joins TRBV30 to TRBJ2-1, with 7 bases identical to TRBD1. Germline V CDR1 and CDR2: GTSNPN, SVGIG (reference sequence). V lost 0 bases to trimming and J lost 8 bases; unmatched junction nucleotides: 7. This CDR3 has 14 residues. The CDR3 DNA follows: TGTGCCTGGAGTGTAGTAGGGGGCAGAGATGAGCAGTTCTTC. This codes for CAWSVVGGRDEQFF.

The V and J genes are TRBV7-3 and TRBJ2-1; maybe TRBD2 (5 bases). The CDR3 consists of 14 residues. Germline V gene data show CDR1 as SGHTA and CDR2 as FQGTGA. V was clipped by 1 base and J by 9 bases, with 13 bases between them. CDR3 nucleotide sequence: TGTGCCAGCAGCTTAAATACGGGATTCGGTGAGCAGTTCTTC. The encoded protein is CASSLNTGFGEQFF.

J is TRBJ1-1 and V is TRBV7-2; possible D gene TRBD1, 6 bases. V lost 0 bases and J 5 bases, leaving 16 bases between the germline ends. The CDR3 spans 16 residues. Germline V CDR1 and CDR2: SGHTA, FQGNSA. Here the CDR3 DNA reads TGTGCCAGCAGCTTAGCCGGGACAATCCAAGGTACTGAAGCTTTCTTT. It encodes CASSLAGTIQGTEAFF.

This chain connects TRBV25-1 to TRBJ1-3; D is uncertain. Trimming stripped 10 bases from V and 2 bases from J, with 15 bases between. Germline loops: CDR1 MGHDK, CDR2 SYGVNS. The CDR3 contains 14 residues. The CDR3 loop reads CATGPGYAGNTIYF. CDR3 nucleotides: TGTGCCACCGGCCCGGGATACGCTGGAAACACCATATATTTT. Combining the CDR3 with reference TRBV25-1 and TRBJ1-3 gives the whole variable domain EADIYQTPRYLVIGTGKKITLECSQTMGHDKMYWYQQDPGMELHLIHYSYGVNSTEKGDLSSESTVSRIRTEHFPLTLESARPSHTSQYLCATGPGYAGNTIYFGEGSWLTVV.

The CDR3 bases are TGTGCCAGCAGTTTTCGGCGGCTCCAGGGCTACGAGCAGTACTTC. It translates to CASSFRRLQGYEQYF. The chain has TRBV28 and TRBJ2-7, with D possibly TRBD1 on 5 matching bases. The germline CDR1 and CDR2 sequences are MDHEN and SYDVKM. Trimming left V 3 bases short and J 3 bases short, with 15 bases between. The CDR3 spans 15 residues. The variable domain in full, completed from reference TRBV28 and TRBJ2-7, reads DVKVTQSSRYLVKRTGEKVFLECVQDMDHENMFWYRQDPGLGLRLIYFSYDVKMKEKGDIPEGYSVSREKKERFSLILESASTNQTSMYLCASSFRRLQGYEQYFGPGTRLTVT.

The chain joins TRBV27 to TRBJ2-1, with 8 bases lining up with TRBD2. CDR3 size: 16 residues. Germline values: CDR1 MNHEY, CDR2 SMNVEV (reference sequence). Trimming cost V 4 bases and J 4 bases; bases outside gene matches: 9. The CDR3 DNA follows: TGTGCCAGCAGTTCAACGGGGGGGACCGCTTACAATGAGCAGTTCTTC. It is translated as CASSSTGGTAYNEQFF.